The source of this T cell receptor (beta chain) is a study of T-cell reconstitution after alpha-beta-depleted transplantation in children. The CDR3 spans 14 residues. Trimming took 0 bases from V and 4 from J, leaving 9 bases between them. Germline V gives CDR1 WSHSY, CDR2 SAAADI. Library preparation (for TCRbeta) was performed with unique molecular identifiers. TCRdb used MiXCR to reprocess the PCR reads, holding one entry per CDR3 protein. This table has about 350,000 distinct CDR3 sequences, approximately 12% appearing once. The clonotype was recovered from a human donor who donated a stem cell graft to a child with Fanconi anemia. The rearrangement uses TRBV10-2 and TRBJ1-2, with D possibly TRBD1 on 5 matching bases. The source was PBMCs, collected from the stem cell graft. CDR3 amino acids: CASSESRTGYGYTF. The CDR3 DNA is TGCGCCAGCAGTGAGTCGAGAACAGGCTATGGCTACACCTTC.